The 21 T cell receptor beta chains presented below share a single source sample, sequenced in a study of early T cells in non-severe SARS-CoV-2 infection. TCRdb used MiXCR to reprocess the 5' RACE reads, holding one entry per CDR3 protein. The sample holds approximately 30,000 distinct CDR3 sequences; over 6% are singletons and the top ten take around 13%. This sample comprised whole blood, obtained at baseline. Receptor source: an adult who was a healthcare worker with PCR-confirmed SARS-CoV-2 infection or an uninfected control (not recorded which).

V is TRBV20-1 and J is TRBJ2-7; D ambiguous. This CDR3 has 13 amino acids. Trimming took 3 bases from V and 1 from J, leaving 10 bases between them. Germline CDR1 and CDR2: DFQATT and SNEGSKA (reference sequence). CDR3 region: CSARSVRSYEQYF. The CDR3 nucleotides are TGCAGTGCTAGGTCGGTCCGATCCTACGAGCAGTACTTC.

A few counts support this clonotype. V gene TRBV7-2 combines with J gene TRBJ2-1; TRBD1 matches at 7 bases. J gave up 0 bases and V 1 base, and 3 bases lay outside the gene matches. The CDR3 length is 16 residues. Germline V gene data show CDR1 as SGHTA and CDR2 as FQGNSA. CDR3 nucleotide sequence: TGTGCCAGCAGCTTAGTAGGGGGCGACTCCTACAATGAGCAGTTCTTC. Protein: CASSLVGGDSYNEQFF. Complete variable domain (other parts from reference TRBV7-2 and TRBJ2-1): GAGVSQSPSNKVTEKGKDVELRCDPISGHTALYWYRQSLGQGLEFLIYFQGNSAPDKSGLPSDRFSAERTGGSVSTLTIQRTQQEDSAVYLCASSLVGGDSYNEQFFGPGTRLTVL.

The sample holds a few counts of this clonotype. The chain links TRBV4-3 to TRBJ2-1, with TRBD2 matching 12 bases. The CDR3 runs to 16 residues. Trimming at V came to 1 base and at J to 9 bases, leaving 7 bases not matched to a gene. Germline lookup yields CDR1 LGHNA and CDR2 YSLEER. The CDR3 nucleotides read TGCGCCAGCAGCCAAGGCGCTAGCGGGAGGGCCGGTGAGCAGTTCTTC. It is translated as CASSQGASGRAGEQFF.

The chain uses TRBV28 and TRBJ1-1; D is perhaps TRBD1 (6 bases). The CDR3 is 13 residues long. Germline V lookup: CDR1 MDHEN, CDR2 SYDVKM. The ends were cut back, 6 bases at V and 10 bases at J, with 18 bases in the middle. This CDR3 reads CASSPWTEEGAFF. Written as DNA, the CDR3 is TGTGCCAGCAGCCCTTGGACAGAAGAAGGAGCTTTCTTT.

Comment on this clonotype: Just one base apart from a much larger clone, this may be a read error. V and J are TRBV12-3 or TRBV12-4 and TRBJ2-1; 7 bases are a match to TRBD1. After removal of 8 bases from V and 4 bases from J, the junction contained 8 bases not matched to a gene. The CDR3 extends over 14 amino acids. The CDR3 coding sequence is TGTGCCAGCGTGTCGGGACAGCGGTACAATGAGCAGTTCTTC. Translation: CASVSGQRYNEQFF.

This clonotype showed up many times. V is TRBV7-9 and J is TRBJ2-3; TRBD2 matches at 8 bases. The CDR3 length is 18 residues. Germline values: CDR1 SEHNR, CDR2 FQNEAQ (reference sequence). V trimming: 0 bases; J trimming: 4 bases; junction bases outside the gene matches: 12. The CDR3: CASSLALEWLAGADTQYF. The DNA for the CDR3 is TGTGCCAGCAGCTTAGCGCTTGAGTGGCTAGCGGGTGCAGATACGCAGTATTTT.

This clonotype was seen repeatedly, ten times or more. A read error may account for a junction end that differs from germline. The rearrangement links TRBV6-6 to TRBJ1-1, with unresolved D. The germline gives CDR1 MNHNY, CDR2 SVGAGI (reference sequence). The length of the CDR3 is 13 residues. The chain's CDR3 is CASSYVGRTEVFF. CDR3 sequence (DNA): TGTGCCAGCAGTTACGTGGGTAGGACTGAAGTTTTCTTT.

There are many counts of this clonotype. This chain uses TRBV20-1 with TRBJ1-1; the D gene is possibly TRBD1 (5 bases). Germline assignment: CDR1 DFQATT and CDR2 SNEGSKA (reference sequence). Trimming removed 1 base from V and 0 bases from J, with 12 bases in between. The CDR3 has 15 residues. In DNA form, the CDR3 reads TGCAGTGCTAGAGCTGGCCAGGGATTGAACACTGAAGCTTTCTTT. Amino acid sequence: CSARAGQGLNTEAFF.

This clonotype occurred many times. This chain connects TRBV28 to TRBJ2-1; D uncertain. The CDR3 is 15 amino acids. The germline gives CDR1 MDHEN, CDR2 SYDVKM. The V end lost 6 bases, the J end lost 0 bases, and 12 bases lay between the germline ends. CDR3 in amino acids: CASSPHDSSYNEQFF. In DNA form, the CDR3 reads TGTGCCAGCAGCCCTCACGATAGCTCCTACAATGAGCAGTTCTTC.

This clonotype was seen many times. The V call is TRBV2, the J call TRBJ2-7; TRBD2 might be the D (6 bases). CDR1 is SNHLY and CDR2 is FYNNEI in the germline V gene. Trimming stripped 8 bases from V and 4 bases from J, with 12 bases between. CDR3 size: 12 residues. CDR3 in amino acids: CASARLVYEQYV. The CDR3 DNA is TGTGCCAGCGCAAGACTAGTTTACGAGCAGTACGTC.

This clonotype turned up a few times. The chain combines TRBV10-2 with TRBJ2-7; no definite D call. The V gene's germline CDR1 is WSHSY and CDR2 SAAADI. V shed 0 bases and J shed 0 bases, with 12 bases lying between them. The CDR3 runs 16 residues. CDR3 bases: TGCGCCAGCAGTGAGTCCGGCACTTTCAGCTCCTACGAGCAGTACTTC. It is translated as CASSESGTFSSYEQYF.

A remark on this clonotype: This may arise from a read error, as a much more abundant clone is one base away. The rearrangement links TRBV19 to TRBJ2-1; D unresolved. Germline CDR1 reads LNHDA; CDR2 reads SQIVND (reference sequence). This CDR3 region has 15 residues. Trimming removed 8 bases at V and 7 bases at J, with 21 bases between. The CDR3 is CASSPFLVTSNEQFF. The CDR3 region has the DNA TGTGCCAGTTCCCCTTTCCTCGTCACCTCTAATGAGCAGTTCTTC.

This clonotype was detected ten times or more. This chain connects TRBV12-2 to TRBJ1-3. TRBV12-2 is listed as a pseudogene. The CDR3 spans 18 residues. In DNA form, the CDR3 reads TGTGCAAGTCGCTTAGCGCGCCCAGAGGAATTCGCTGGAAACACCATATATTTT. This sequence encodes CASRLARPEEFAGNTIYF.

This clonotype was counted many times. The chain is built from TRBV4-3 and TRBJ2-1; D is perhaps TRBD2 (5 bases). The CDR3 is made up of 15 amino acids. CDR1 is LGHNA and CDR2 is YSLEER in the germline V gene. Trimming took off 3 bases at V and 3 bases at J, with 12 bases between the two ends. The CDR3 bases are TGCGCCAGCAGCCATTCCCTAAGCGGCTACAATGAGCAGTTCTTC. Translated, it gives CASSHSLSGYNEQFF.

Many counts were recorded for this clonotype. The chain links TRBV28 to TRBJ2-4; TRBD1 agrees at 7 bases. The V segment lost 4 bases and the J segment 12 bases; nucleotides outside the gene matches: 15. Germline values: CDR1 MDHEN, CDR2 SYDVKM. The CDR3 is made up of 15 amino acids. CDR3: CASSSRQGPLESQYF. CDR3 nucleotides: TGTGCCAGCAGTTCGAGACAGGGTCCCCTGGAAAGTCAGTACTTC. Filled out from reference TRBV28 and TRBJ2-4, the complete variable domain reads DVKVTQSSRYLVKRTGEKVFLECVQDMDHENMFWYRQDPGLGLRLIYFSYDVKMKEKGDIPEGYSVSREKKERFSLILESASTNQTSMYLCASSSRQGPLESQYFGAGTRLSVL.

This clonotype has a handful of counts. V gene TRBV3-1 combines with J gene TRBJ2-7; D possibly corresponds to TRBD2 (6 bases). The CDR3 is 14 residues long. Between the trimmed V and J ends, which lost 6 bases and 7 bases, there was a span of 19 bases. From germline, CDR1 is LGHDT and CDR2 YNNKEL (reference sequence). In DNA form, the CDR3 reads TGTGCCAGCAGACCCCGGGACTCCCCGCGTGAGCAGTACTTC. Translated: CASRPRDSPREQYF.

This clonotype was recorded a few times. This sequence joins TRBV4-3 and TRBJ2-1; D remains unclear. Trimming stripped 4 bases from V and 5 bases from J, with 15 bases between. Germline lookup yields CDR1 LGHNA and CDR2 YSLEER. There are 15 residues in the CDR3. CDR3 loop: CASSLRLPPDNEQFF. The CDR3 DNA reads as TGCGCCAGCAGCCTAAGACTTCCTCCTGACAATGAGCAGTTCTTC.

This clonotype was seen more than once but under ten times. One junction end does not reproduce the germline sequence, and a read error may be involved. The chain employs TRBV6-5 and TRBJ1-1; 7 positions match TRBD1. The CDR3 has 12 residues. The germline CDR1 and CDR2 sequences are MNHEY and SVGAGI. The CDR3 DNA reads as TGTGCCAGCAGTTACGCAGGGGGAAGGTTTATCTTT. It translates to CASSYAGGRFIF.

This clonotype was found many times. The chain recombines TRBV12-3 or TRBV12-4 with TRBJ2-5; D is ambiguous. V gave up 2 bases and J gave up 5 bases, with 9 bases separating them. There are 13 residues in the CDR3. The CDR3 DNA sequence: TGTGCCAGCAGTTTATGGGTATTGGAGACCCAGTACTTC. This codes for CASSLWVLETQYF.

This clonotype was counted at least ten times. CDR3 amino acids: CASSFPQGLHDEQFF. As DNA, the CDR3 is TGTGCCAGCAGCTTTCCTCAGGGGCTGCACGATGAGCAGTTCTTC. The chain recombines TRBV5-4 with TRBJ2-1, with D perhaps matching TRBD1 (6 bases). The CDR3 contains 15 residues. With 2 bases removed from V and 8 bases from J, the gap between germline ends came to 17 bases. CDR1 SGHNT and CDR2 YYREEE come from the germline V gene (reference sequence). Together with reference TRBV5-4 and TRBJ2-1, the CDR3 gives the full variable domain: ETGVTQSPTHLIKTRGQQVTLRCSSQSGHNTVSWYQQALGQGPQFIFQYYREEENGRGNFPPRFSGLQFPNYSSELNVNALELDDSALYLCASSFPQGLHDEQFFGPGTRLTVL.

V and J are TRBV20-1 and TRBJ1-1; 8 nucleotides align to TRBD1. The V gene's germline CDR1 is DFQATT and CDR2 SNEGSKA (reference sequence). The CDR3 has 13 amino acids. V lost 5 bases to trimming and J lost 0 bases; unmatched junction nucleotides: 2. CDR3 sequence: CSAGQGMNTEAFF. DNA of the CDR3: TGCAGTGCTGGACAGGGCATGAACACTGAAGCTTTCTTT.